This TCR beta chain appears in the sequencing data of a study of T-cell reconstitution after alpha-beta-depleted transplantation in children. CDR3 length: 17 residues. Germline values: CDR1 DFQATT, CDR2 SNEGSKA (reference sequence). V trimming: 6 bases; J trimming: 0 bases; junction bases outside the gene matches: 12. Preparing the TCRbeta library involved the use of unique molecular identifiers. From the PCR reads, TCRdb called clonotypes with MiXCR, one entry per CDR3 protein. This table holds approximately 130,000 distinct CDR3 sequences, roughly 10% found once. Findings and limits, study-wide: About two months after transplant, alpha-beta T cells reportedly came from several hundred expanded graft clones.

This clonotype was detected many times. Its specificity is unknown. The specimen comprised PBMCs, mostly from graft donor cells, sampled 180 days after TCRalphabeta/CD19-depleted stem cell transplant. The sequence was collected from a girl under three years old who had a stem cell transplant for combined immunodeficiency, so the T cells may come from the graft donor. The rearrangement joins TRBV20-1 to TRBJ2-2; TRBD1 matches at 8 bases. CDR3 coding DNA: TGCAGTGCAATAGTGAGGACAGGGCCCGCGAACACCGGGGAGCTGTTTTTT. It specifies CSAIVRTGPANTGELFF.